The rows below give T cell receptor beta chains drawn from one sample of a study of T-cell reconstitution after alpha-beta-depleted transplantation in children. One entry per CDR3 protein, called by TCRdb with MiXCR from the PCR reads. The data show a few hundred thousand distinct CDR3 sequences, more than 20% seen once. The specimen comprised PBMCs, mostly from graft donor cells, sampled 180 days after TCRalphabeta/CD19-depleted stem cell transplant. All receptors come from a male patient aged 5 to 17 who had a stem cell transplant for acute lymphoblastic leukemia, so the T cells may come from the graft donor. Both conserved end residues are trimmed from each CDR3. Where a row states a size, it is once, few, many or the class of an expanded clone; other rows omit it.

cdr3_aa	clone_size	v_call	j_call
ASKSTSGRSSTGELF	.	TRBV5-1	TRBJ2-2
ASSFRTARTYEQY	.	TRBV12-3/TRBV12-4	TRBJ2-7
ASSYFGREGRDEQF	.	TRBV5-1	TRBJ2-1
SVDRQGSNTQY	.	TRBV29-1	TRBJ2-3
ASSADRAYNSPLH	.	TRBV7-8	TRBJ1-6
ASRPKHGELF	.	TRBV12-3/TRBV12-4	TRBJ2-2
ASSLIGTGGSEAF	few	TRBV5-1	TRBJ1-1
ASSLSLAGELF	.	TRBV7-3	TRBJ2-2
ASNLPGVYTQY	few	TRBV2	TRBJ2-3
ASSFTQGLITEAF	.	TRBV5-1	TRBJ1-1
ATTYRPSWANVLT	few	TRBV24-1	TRBJ2-6
SVEDNRPYNEQF	few	TRBV29-1	TRBJ2-1
SVGPSYEQY	.	TRBV29-1	TRBJ2-7
ASSLLAGDSYEQY	.	TRBV7-2	TRBJ2-7
ASSYSAGRVETQY	.	TRBV6-5	TRBJ2-5
ASSPGSGMSGYT	.	TRBV4-1	TRBJ1-2
ASSYSTAPRIYGYT	.	TRBV6-5	TRBJ1-2
SVESLLGEYYETQY	.	TRBV29-1	TRBJ2-5
ASSQVPTNTGELF	few	TRBV4-1	TRBJ2-2
ATSKATVQNEQF	.	TRBV15	TRBJ2-1
ASSETDLTGELF	few	TRBV25-1	TRBJ2-2
ASSLTDRARMNTEAF	.	TRBV5-1	TRBJ1-1
AWEGGSGNTIY	.	TRBV30	TRBJ1-3
ASSQGSERF	.	TRBV27	TRBJ2-1
ASISGSVTATQY	.	TRBV2	TRBJ2-3
ASSITPTEGTDSQY	.	TRBV5-1	TRBJ2-3
ASSWGLAGGPGDTQY	.	TRBV5-1	TRBJ2-3
ASSLWGRGTGAEQY	.	TRBV5-1	TRBJ2-7
SARDPWGPDTQY	.	TRBV20-1	TRBJ2-3
ASSSHFSGLQETQY	few	TRBV5-1	TRBJ2-5
ASRAGGRAGQETQY	few	TRBV9	TRBJ2-5
ASSHLLAEQY	few	TRBV4-1	TRBJ2-7
ASSPGQGPYNEQF	few	TRBV7-6	TRBJ2-1
ASSPLDSTGYT	few	TRBV18	TRBJ1-2
ASSYSGSDYEQY	.	TRBV6-5	TRBJ2-7
ASSPRAAGENEQF	many	TRBV7-3	TRBJ2-1
ASGRGIGTQETQY	.	TRBV5-1	TRBJ2-5
ASSYTGISTDTQY	.	TRBV6-2/TRBV6-3	TRBJ2-3
ASSPHLGEQY	.	TRBV5-1	TRBJ2-7
ASAIVPGWAL	few	TRBV12-3/TRBV12-4	TRBJ2-7
ASSLRDSHYGYT	.	TRBV21-1	TRBJ1-2
ASSLEQYQPYEQY	.	TRBV7-8	TRBJ2-7
ASSEMTGARFTYEQY	few	TRBV5-1	TRBJ2-7
SAFPPYEQAGDEKLF	few	TRBV20-1	TRBJ1-4
ASSSGDLAAQETQY	many	TRBV6-5	TRBJ2-5
ASSPRRTSYEQY	.	TRBV18	TRBJ2-7